This entry lists 31 T cell receptor beta chains sequenced from one sample in a study of radiation and T cells in renal cell carcinoma. The sample's time point: blood 4 weeks post-SBRT, at nephrectomy. Treatment: 15 Gy SBRT to primary tumor, nephrectomy 4 weeks later. Assay used: immunoSEQ multiplex PCR; TCRdb lists only in-frame clones, some missing. Of fewer than 200,000 clones in the sample, 88% are singletons; the top ten hold about 10%. The sample consisted of blood, taken from a patient whose treatment included radiotherapy and nephrectomy. Receptors originate from a woman aged 45-65 years with renal cell carcinoma.

Notes on this clone: The identical CDR3 is also encoded by other nucleotide sequences in the sample. The genes are TRBV9 and TRBJ2-1; D uncertain. Germline CDR1 reads SGDLS; CDR2 reads YYNGEE. The ends were cut back, 0 bases at V and 4 bases at J, with 8 bases in the middle. This CDR3 is 14 amino acids long. CDR3 DNA sequence: TGTGCCAGCAGCGTAGGAGGAGATTACAATGAGCAGTTCTTC. Protein product: CASSVGGDYNEQFF.

The CDR3 here is CASSQQGDGYTF. DNA of the CDR3: TGTGCCAGCAGCCAACAGGGAGATGGCTACACCTTC. The V gene is TRBV7-9, the J gene TRBJ1-2; a weak D match, TRBD1 (6 bases). The CDR3 is 12 residues long. V lost 5 bases, J lost 6 bases, and 10 bases lay in between. Germline V lookup: CDR1 SEHNR, CDR2 FQNEAQ (reference sequence).

This chain connects TRBV9 to TRBJ2-3; 9 bases map to TRBD1. V lost 0 bases to trimming and J lost 1 base; unmatched junction nucleotides: 9. In germline, CDR1 is SGDLS, CDR2 YYNGEE. This CDR3 is built from 18 residues. For the CDR3, the DNA is TGTGCCAGCAGCGTAGAACAGGGGGCGACGGACGGCACAGATACGCAGTATTTT. Protein: CASSVEQGATDGTDTQYF.

The chain employs TRBV15 and TRBJ2-7; weak D call: TRBD1 (6 bases). V gave up 0 bases and J gave up 1 base, with 7 bases separating them. Per germline, CDR1 LNHNV and CDR2 YYDKDF (reference sequence). CDR3 length: 14 residues. CDR3 loop: CATSRDGQSYEQYF. CDR3 in DNA: TGTGCCACCAGCAGAGATGGACAGTCCTACGAGCAGTACTTC.

This sequence joins TRBV4-2 and TRBJ1-2, with 7 bases aligning to TRBD1. The CDR3 extends over 14 amino acids. The germline CDR1 and CDR2 sequences are LGHNA and YNFKEQ. V trimming: 5 bases; J trimming: 10 bases; junction bases outside the gene matches: 13. Here the CDR3 DNA reads TGTGCCAGCAGCGCAAGCACAGGGGAGTCCGTCTACACCTTC. Its protein product is CASSASTGESVYTF.

The chain combines TRBV19 with TRBJ2-1; 14 bases line up with TRBD2. CDR3 length: 15 residues. CDR1 and CDR2 (germline): LNHDA, SQIVND (reference sequence). The trim removed 3 bases at V and 9 bases at J, leaving 4 bases unmatched. CDR3: CASSMGLAGVGEQFF. CDR3 bases: TGTGCCAGTAGTATGGGACTAGCGGGGGTTGGTGAGCAGTTCTTC.

This rearrangement joins TRBV5-1 to TRBJ2-2, with 12 bases aligning to TRBD2. The CDR3 runs 17 residues. The J segment lost 7 bases and the V segment lost 0 bases, leaving 7 bases of the junction unmatched. The germline gives CDR1 SGHRS, CDR2 YFSETQ. CDR3 in amino acids: CASSLGLAGASGGELFF. The CDR3 coding sequence is TGCGCCAGCAGCTTGGGACTAGCGGGGGCCAGCGGCGGGGAGCTGTTTTTT.

The rearrangement joins TRBV5-8 to TRBJ1-3; D is uncertain. The CDR3 is 15 amino acids. Germline V gene data show CDR1 as SGHTS and CDR2 as YDEGEE. V was clipped by 2 bases and J by 0 bases, with 9 bases between them. The chain's CDR3 is CASSFGTSSGNTIYF. CDR3 nucleotide sequence: TGTGCCAGCAGCTTTGGCACGAGCTCTGGAAACACCATATATTTT. The variable domain in full, with the rest retrieved from reference TRBV5-8 and TRBJ1-3, is EAGVTQSPTHLIKTRGQQATLRCSPISGHTSVYWYQQALGLGLQFLLWYDEGEERNRGNFPPRFSGRQFPNYSSELNVNALELEDSALYLCASSFGTSSGNTIYFGEGSWLTVV.

This clone appeared a single time. The chain combines TRBV18 with TRBJ1-1; tentative D call: TRBD1 (6 bases). Germline loops: CDR1 KGHSH, CDR2 LQKENI. The CDR3 totals 18 residues. Trimming shortened V by 3 bases and J by 3 bases, and 23 bases separated the two germline ends. The CDR3 DNA reads as TGTGCCAGCTCACCTAGTTGGACTTTCGAGAAGGGGGACACTGAAGCTTTCTTT. It encodes CASSPSWTFEKGDTEAFF.

The genes are TRBV18 and TRBJ1-2; D perhaps matches TRBD1 (5 bases). This CDR3 comprises 16 residues. Germline V gene sequence: CDR1 KGHSH, CDR2 LQKENI. V gave up 3 bases and J gave up 8 bases, with 22 bases separating them. The CDR3 spells CASSPSGGVEAKGYTF. CDR3 nucleotide sequence: TGTGCCAGCTCACCGAGTGGAGGGGTTGAGGCTAAGGGCTACACCTTC.

This sequence joins TRBV9 and TRBJ1-3, with D unclear. V was pared by 0 bases and J by 7 bases, with 8 bases between. Germline CDR1 and CDR2: SGDLS and YYNGEE. The CDR3 length is 13 residues. For the CDR3, the DNA is TGTGCCAGCAGCGTAGAAGTAGAGAACACCATATATTTT. Amino acid sequence: CASSVEVENTIYF.

The J gene is TRBJ2-7, the V gene TRBV6-6; 9 bases are shared with TRBD1. V gave up 4 bases and J gave up 4 bases; unmatched junction bases: 5. The CDR3 loop spans 14 amino acids. CDR1 and CDR2 (germline): MNHNY, SVGAGI (reference sequence). The CDR3 region is CASSSRDRAYEQYF. The CDR3 DNA reads as TGTGCCAGCAGTTCCCGGGACAGGGCGTACGAGCAGTACTTC.

This clone was seen once. The CDR3 DNA reads as TGTGCCAGCAGAAATTTAGCGGGGCCCACAGATACGCAGTATTTT. This codes for CASRNLAGPTDTQYF. The chain combines TRBV7-9 with TRBJ2-3; TRBD2 agrees at 8 bases. This CDR3 is 15 amino acids long. Looked up from germline, CDR1 is SEHNR and CDR2 is FQNEAQ (reference sequence). V lost 6 bases, J lost 2 bases, and 7 bases stayed unmatched. Combining the CDR3 with reference TRBV7-9 and TRBJ2-3 gives the whole variable domain DTGVSQNPRHKITKRGQNVTFRCDPISEHNRLYWYRQTLGQGPEFLTYFQNEAQLEKSRLLSDRFSAERPKGSFSTLEIQRTEQGDSAMYLCASRNLAGPTDTQYFGPGTRLTVL.

The gene calls are TRBV21-1 and TRBJ2-5; the D call of TRBD2 is as the table states it, not checked on the DNA. TRBV21-1 is annotated as a pseudogene. The CDR3 has 14 amino acids. CDR3: CASSSRPRSQTQYF. CDR3 DNA sequence: TGTGCCAGCAGCTCCCGGCCCCGGAGCCAGACCCAGTACTTC.

This chain links TRBV7-2 with TRBJ2-5, with TRBD1 as a possible D gene (6 bases). The CDR3 has 13 amino acids. Between the trimmed V and J ends, which lost 7 bases and 2 bases, there was a span of 11 bases. Germline CDR1 reads SGHTA; CDR2 reads FQGNSA. CDR3 in DNA: TGTGCCAGCATCAGGACAGTACAAGAGACCCAGTACTTC. Its protein is CASIRTVQETQYF. The full variable domain, its missing parts supplied by reference TRBV7-2 and TRBJ2-5, is GAGVSQSPSNKVTEKGKDVELRCDPISGHTALYWYRQSLGQGLEFLIYFQGNSAPDKSGLPSDRFSAERTGGSVSTLTIQRTQQEDSAVYLCASIRTVQETQYFGPGTRLLVL.

The CDR3 region is CASSNSGATEAFF. The CDR3 DNA is TGTGCCAGTAGTAATTCCGGGGCTACGGAAGCTTTCTTT. V is TRBV19 and J is TRBJ1-1; weak D call: TRBD1 (5 bases). Germline CDR1 reads LNHDA; CDR2 reads SQIVND (reference sequence). The CDR3 is made up of 13 amino acids. The V end lost 4 bases, the J end lost 8 bases, and 14 bases lay between the germline ends.

The V and J genes are TRBV6-1 and TRBJ2-3, with unresolved D. Germline V gene data show CDR1 as MNHNS and CDR2 as SASEGT. CDR3 length: 13 amino acids. V was trimmed by 10 bases and J by 0 bases, leaving 11 bases between them. The CDR3: CATQITSTDTQYF. The CDR3 bases are TGTGCCACCCAGATTACTAGCACAGATACGCAGTATTTT.

This clone was detected only once. The chain links TRBV18 to TRBJ2-7; D possibly matches TRBD1 or TRBD2 (7 bases each). The V gene's germline CDR1 is KGHSH and CDR2 LQKENI. CDR3 length equals 13 residues. Trimming took 5 bases from V and 3 from J, leaving 11 bases between them. This chain's CDR3 is CASSSGTDYEQYF. In DNA, the CDR3 is TGTGCCAGCTCAAGCGGGACAGACTACGAGCAGTACTTC.

The V gene is TRBV19, the J gene TRBJ2-4; 9 bases are shared with TRBD1. The junction had 3 bases not matched to a gene; V was cut back by 4 bases and J by 8 bases. Germline lookup yields CDR1 LNHDA and CDR2 SQIVND (reference sequence). This CDR3 has 13 residues. The CDR3 nucleotides are TGTGCCAGTAGTACGGACAGGGGCGACATTCAGTACTTC. Its translation is CASSTDRGDIQYF.

The chain couples TRBV7-2 to TRBJ1-1; the D gene is possibly TRBD1 (6 bases). V lost 10 bases and J 2 bases, leaving 14 bases between the germline ends. The CDR3 runs to 13 residues. Germline V gives CDR1 SGHTA, CDR2 FQGNSA. CDR3 amino acids: CAKRQATNTEAFF. DNA of the CDR3: TGTGCCAAACGACAGGCGACTAACACTGAAGCTTTCTTT. Combining the CDR3 with reference TRBV7-2 and TRBJ1-1 gives the whole variable domain GAGVSQSPSNKVTEKGKDVELRCDPISGHTALYWYRQSLGQGLEFLIYFQGNSAPDKSGLPSDRFSAERTGGSVSTLTIQRTQQEDSAVYLCAKRQATNTEAFFGQGTRLTVV.

This rearrangement joins TRBV12-5 to TRBJ2-7; maybe TRBD1 (6 bases). Trimming took 6 bases from V and 3 from J, leaving 12 bases between them. This CDR3 is built from 13 residues. Germline loops: CDR1 LGHNT, CDR2 FRNRAP. The CDR3 DNA reads as TGTGCTAGTGGACTTGGGACATTCTACGAGCAGTACTTC. Its translation: CASGLGTFYEQYF.

J is TRBJ2-3 and V is TRBV11-3; 10 bases map to TRBD1. Germline V gene sequence: CDR1 SGHNT, CDR2 YENEEA. Losses at the gene ends were 5 bases for V and 1 base for J; bases not matched to a gene: 6. The CDR3 runs to 16 residues. The CDR3 protein is CASSDRQGAGTDTQYF. In DNA, the CDR3 is TGTGCCAGCAGCGACCGACAGGGGGCGGGCACAGATACGCAGTATTTT.

J is TRBJ2-2 and V is TRBV2; D may be TRBD2 (6 bases). Germline lookup yields CDR1 SNHLY and CDR2 FYNNEI. The CDR3 is made up of 16 amino acids. V dropped 4 bases and J dropped 2 bases, with 14 bases sitting between them. The CDR3 DNA is TGTGCCAGCAGTGCCCTGGGGCGGGGTAACACCGGGGAGCTGTTTTTT. It specifies CASSALGRGNTGELFF.

The DNA for the CDR3 is TGTGCCAGCAGTTGGGGGACAGCGTACCAAGAGACCCAGTACTTC. Translation: CASSWGTAYQETQYF. The chain has TRBV6-6 and TRBJ2-5; 7 positions match TRBD1. Germline trimming cut 4 bases from V and 0 bases from J; bases unmatched to any gene: 5. Germline V gene lookup returns CDR1 MNHNY and CDR2 SVGAGI (reference sequence). This CDR3 contains 15 residues.

V is TRBV7-2 and J is TRBJ2-3; 8 bases fit TRBD2. V shed 1 base and J 1 base; nucleotides not matched to a gene: 7. Germline-derived CDR1 and CDR2 are SGHTA and FQGNSA. CDR3 length: 17 amino acids. CDR3 coding DNA: TGTGCCAGCAGCTTAGATGTCAGCGGGGGCCGCACAGATACGCAGTATTTT. Protein: CASSLDVSGGRTDTQYF.

This chain connects TRBV7-8 to TRBJ1-1; D call uncertain. Trimming shortened V by 3 bases and J by 8 bases, and 16 bases separated the two germline ends. This CDR3 region has 14 residues. The V gene's germline CDR1 is SGHVS and CDR2 FQNEAQ. CDR3 DNA: TGTGCCAGCAGCTTTATGAGAGAAATTGCAGAAGCTTTCTTT. Translating it yields CASSFMREIAEAFF.

The V and J genes are TRBV7-8 and TRBJ2-3; 8 bases are a match to TRBD2. The CDR3 is made up of 16 amino acids. CDR1 and CDR2 (germline): SGHVS, FQNEAQ. V lost 0 bases and J lost 3; bases outside the gene matches: 5. The CDR3 here is CASSLAAGGRTDTQYF. The CDR3 nucleotides read TGTGCCAGCAGCTTAGCCGCGGGGGGTCGTACAGATACGCAGTATTTT.

This chain joins TRBV6-1 and TRBJ2-7; TRBD2 matches 7 bases. CDR3 length: 15 residues. V lost 3 bases, J lost 0 bases, and 5 bases stayed unmatched. CDR1 is MNHNS and CDR2 is SASEGT in the germline V gene. CDR3 protein: CASSEGGYGSYEQYF. DNA of the CDR3: TGTGCCAGCAGTGAGGGGGGGTACGGCTCCTACGAGCAGTACTTC.

The chain has TRBV2 and TRBJ2-7; D is ambiguous. Germline-derived CDR1 and CDR2 are SNHLY and FYNNEI. Trimming took off 8 bases at V and 5 bases at J, with 22 bases between the two ends. This CDR3 comprises 15 residues. Here the CDR3 DNA reads TGTGCCAGCCGCCTGTTAAGGGCCCCGACTCACGAGCAGTACTTC. Translating it yields CASRLLRAPTHEQYF.

The V call is TRBV7-9, the J call TRBJ1-4, with D perhaps TRBD1 (6 bases). The V gene's germline CDR1 is SEHNR and CDR2 FQNEAQ (reference sequence). V lost 5 bases and J 5 bases, leaving 12 bases between the germline ends. The CDR3 spans 14 residues. Here the CDR3 DNA reads TGTGCCAGCAGCGCGGGGCAGGGGAATGAAAAACTGTTTTTT. It translates to CASSAGQGNEKLFF.

This chain connects TRBV9 to TRBJ2-1; 7 positions agree with TRBD1. V dropped 2 bases and J dropped 2; count of bases not matched to a gene: 4. The CDR3 is 15 residues long. Germline V gene data show CDR1 as SGDLS and CDR2 as YYNGEE. CDR3 region: CASSVRGTAYNEQFF. In nucleotides, the CDR3 is TGTGCCAGCAGCGTCAGGGGGACCGCCTACAATGAGCAGTTCTTC. Together with reference TRBV9 and TRBJ2-1, the CDR3 gives the full variable domain: DSGVTQTPKHLITATGQRVTLRCSPRSGDLSVYWYQQSLDQGLQFLIQYYNGEERAKGNILERFSAQQFPDLHSELNLSSLELGDSALYFCASSVRGTAYNEQFFGPGTRLTVL.